The rows below give T cell receptor beta chains drawn from one sample of a study of shared clonotypes between healthy human individuals. Method: immunoSEQ multiplex PCR; TCRdb's copy keeps in-frame clones and lacks some. The sample lists around 1.9 million clones; about 94% were seen once. Sequencing was carried out using naive CD8+ T cells from PBMCs. The receptors were gathered from a man aged 18 to 35 in good health. Some clones in this sample may be carry-over from other donors' samples. The CDR3 runs from the conserved cysteine through the conserved F or W. The D gene is left open where the match is weak. For some rows the clone size is stated as once, few or many, or as a class when expanded; others skip it.

TRBV4-1	TRBJ2-1	TRBD2	NA	CASSQVSGRASGQFF	TGCGCCAGCAGCCAAGTGAGCGGGAGGGCCTCCGGGCAGTTCTTC
TRBV7-9	TRBJ1-1	NA	NA	CASSLGSRGAFF	TGTGCCAGCAGCTTAGGGTCCCGAGGGGCTTTCTTT
TRBV27	TRBJ2-1	TRBD1	NA	CASSKGTGIFHFDEQFF	TGTGCCAGCAGTAAAGGGACAGGGATTTTCCATTTCGATGAGCAGTTCTTC
TRBV6-5	TRBJ2-3	TRBD1	NA	CASSSGQGGSDTQYF	TGTGCCAGCAGCTCCGGACAGGGGGGCTCAGATACGCAGTATTTT
TRBV29-1	TRBJ1-3	TRBD1	few	CSVVPGQGNTIYF	TGCAGCGTTGTCCCGGGACAGGGAAACACCATATATTTT
TRBV7-9	TRBJ1-1	TRBD1	NA	CASSYGTVLNTEAFF	TGTGCCAGCAGCTACGGGACAGTTTTGAACACTGAAGCTTTCTTT
TRBV10-3	TRBJ2-3	NA	NA	CAISESNSVADTQYF	TGTGCCATCAGTGAGTCCAACTCGGTAGCGGATACGCAGTATTTT
TRBV6-6	TRBJ2-7	NA	NA	CASSVSYEQYF	TGTGCCAGCAGCGTAAGTTACGAGCAGTACTTC
TRBV28	TRBJ1-3	TRBD1	NA	CASSDNRGSGNTIYF	TGTGCCAGCAGTGATAACAGGGGTAGCGGAAACACCATATATTTT
TRBV7-2	TRBJ2-3	NA	NA	CASSLGDAGDTQYF	TGTGCCAGCAGCTTAGGTGACGCAGGAGATACGCAGTATTTT
TRBV4-1	TRBJ2-2	NA	NA	CASSQGPGHTTGELFF	TGCGCCAGCAGCCAAGGTCCGGGACACACCACCGGGGAGCTGTTTTTT
TRBV7-9	TRBJ1-1	NA	NA	CASSSRLDTEAFF	TGTGCCAGCAGCTCCAGACTCGACACTGAAGCTTTCTTT
TRBV9	TRBJ2-1	NA	once	CASSAPPSGSYNEQFF	TGTGCCAGCAGCGCCCCCCCCAGCGGCTCCTACAATGAGCAGTTCTTC
TRBV29-1	TRBJ2-3	NA	NA	CSVEDQGDRVYF	TGCAGCGTTGAAGATCAAGGGGATCGGGTATATTTT
TRBV6-5	TRBJ1-5	NA	once	CASSYHEGDQPQHF	TGTGCCAGCAGTTACCATGAGGGGGATCAGCCCCAGCATTTT
TRBV9	TRBJ2-7	NA	NA	CASSAHYEQYF	TGTGCCAGCAGCGCGCACTACGAGCAGTACTTC
TRBV19	TRBJ2-2	TRBD1	NA	CASSTQGLNTGELFF	TGTGCCAGTAGCACACAGGGGCTAAACACCGGGGAGCTGTTTTTT
TRBV19	TRBJ2-5	NA	NA	CASSPRGKQETQYF	TGTGCCAGTAGTCCAAGGGGGAAACAAGAGACCCAGTACTTC
TRBV9	TRBJ2-3	TRBD2	NA	CASSPRTSGRDTQYF	TGTGCCAGCAGCCCCAGGACTAGCGGGAGGGATACGCAGTATTTT
TRBV28	TRBJ1-1	NA	NA	CASSLLVTDQNTEAFF	TGTGCCAGCAGTTTACTCGTAACAGATCAGAACACTGAAGCTTTCTTT
TRBV4-1	TRBJ2-7	TRBD1	NA	CASSLGRDRDHEQYF	TGCGCCAGCAGTCTAGGCCGGGACAGGGACCACGAGCAGTACTTC
TRBV5-6	TRBJ1-3	NA	NA	CASSLEASGNTIYF	TGTGCCAGCAGCTTGGAAGCTTCTGGAAACACCATATATTTT
TRBV6-5	TRBJ1-2	TRBD1	NA	CASSYLGTGHYGYTF	TGTGCCAGCAGTTACCTCGGGACAGGCCACTATGGCTACACCTTC
TRBV7-8	TRBJ2-1	NA	NA	CASSFGGLYNEQFF	TGTGCCAGCAGCTTCGGCGGGCTTTACAATGAGCAGTTCTTC
TRBV6-5	TRBJ2-7	TRBD2	NA	CASRRLAGDFYEQYF	TGTGCCAGCAGGCGTCTAGCGGGAGATTTCTACGAGCAGTACTTC
TRBV28	TRBJ2-4	NA	NA	CASRDEGRMNIQYF	TGTGCCAGCAGGGATGAGGGTCGTATGAACATTCAGTACTTC
TRBV7-9	TRBJ2-1	NA	NA	CASTHNEQFF	TGTGCCAGCACCCACAATGAGCAGTTCTTC
TRBV25-1	TRBJ2-3	NA	NA	CASSERFGGGTDTQYF	TGTGCCAGCAGTGAACGGTTTGGCGGGGGCACAGATACGCAGTATTTT
TRBV15	TRBJ2-1	TRBD2	NA	CATSSPLGLAGGSTSSYNEQFF	TGTGCCACCAGCAGTCCTTTAGGGCTAGCGGGAGGCTCCACTAGCTCCTACAATGAGCAGTTCTTC
TRBV30	TRBJ1-4	NA	NA	CAWSSDRGEKLFF	TGTGCCTGGAGCTCTGATCGGGGTGAAAAACTGTTTTTT
TRBV7-6	TRBJ2-1	TRBD1	NA	CASSLFGTGAYNEQFF	TGTGCCAGCAGCTTGTTTGGGACAGGGGCCTACAATGAGCAGTTCTTC
TRBV7-8	TRBJ1-5	NA	NA	CASSPDWDQPQHF	TGTGCCAGCAGCCCTGACTGGGATCAGCCCCAGCATTTT
TRBV29-1	TRBJ2-7	NA	NA	CSVCYSSYEQYF	TGCAGCGTTTGCTATAGCTCCTACGAGCAGTACTTC
TRBV25-1	TRBJ1-3	NA	NA	CASSTRGGSGNTIYF	TGTGCCAGCAGTACGCGTGGTGGCTCTGGAAACACCATATATTTT
TRBV7-9	TRBJ1-2	TRBD1	NA	CASSLAPRGLRYDGYTF	TGTGCCAGCAGCTTAGCGCCCAGGGGGCTCAGGTATGATGGCTACACCTTC
TRBV28	TRBJ2-3	TRBD2	NA	CASSSPVRSGRISDTQYF	TGTGCCAGCAGTTCCCCGGTGCGGAGCGGGAGGATATCAGATACGCAGTATTTT
TRBV29-1	TRBJ2-6	NA	NA	CSAASALGGANVLTF	TGCAGCGCCGCTAGCGCCCTCGGGGGGGCCAACGTCCTGACTTTC
TRBV20-1	TRBJ1-1	NA	NA	CSVQENTEAFF	TGCAGTGTTCAGGAGAACACTGAAGCTTTCTTT
TRBV9	TRBJ2-7	TRBD2	NA	CASSVDAGGHKGEQYF	TGTGCCAGCAGCGTAGATGCGGGAGGCCATAAAGGCGAGCAGTACTTC
TRBV28	TRBJ1-5	NA	NA	CASSLRADGNQPQHF	TGTGCCAGCAGCCTTCGGGCCGACGGAAATCAGCCCCAGCATTTT
TRBV27	TRBJ2-1	TRBD1	NA	CASSLLRTGEQFF	TGTGCCAGCAGTTTACTCCGGACAGGAGAGCAGTTCTTC
TRBV30	TRBJ1-1	NA	NA	CAWKGPPEAFF	TGTGCCTGGAAGGGCCCCCCTGAAGCTTTCTTT
TRBV28	TRBJ2-5	TRBD2	NA	CASSLPRGRGETQYF	TGTGCCAGCAGTTTACCGCGCGGGAGAGGGGAGACCCAGTACTTC
TRBV13	TRBJ1-1	NA	NA	CASSHGNTEAFF	TGTGCCAGCAGCCACGGTAACACTGAAGCTTTCTTT
TRBV29-1	TRBJ2-7	TRBD1	NA	CSGQGAYEQYF	TGCAGCGGACAGGGAGCCTACGAGCAGTACTTC
TRBV7-9	TRBJ2-5	NA	NA	CASRAELSSETQYF	TGTGCCAGCAGGGCAGAACTGTCTAGTGAGACCCAGTACTTC
TRBV30	TRBJ1-5	NA	few	CAPTRWERNQPQHF	TGTGCCCCCACCCGGTGGGAGCGCAATCAGCCCCAGCATTTT
TRBV4-3	TRBJ2-7	TRBD1	NA	CASSQAAGGTYEQYF	TGCGCCAGCAGCCAAGCCGCAGGGGGAACCTACGAGCAGTACTTC
TRBV10-3	TRBJ2-7	NA	NA	CAISESTLTGEQYF	TGTGCCATCAGTGAGTCAACCTTAACGGGGGAGCAGTACTTC
TRBV5-1	TRBJ2-7	TRBD2	NA	CASSFGYMGTSGYEQYF	TGCGCCAGCAGCTTCGGATATATGGGGACTAGCGGCTACGAGCAGTACTTC
TRBV28	TRBJ2-3	NA	NA	CASLPEGIVVNTQYF	TGTGCCAGCCTGCCGGAGGGGATTGTTGTGAATACGCAGTATTTT
TRBV7-6	TRBJ2-3	TRBD1	once	CASSLTGVTDTQYF	TGTGCCAGCAGCCTGACAGGGGTCACAGATACGCAGTATTTT
TRBV15	TRBJ2-7	TRBD2	NA	CATSRDGTSGNSYEQYF	TGTGCCACCAGCAGAGATGGGACTAGCGGGAACTCCTACGAGCAGTACTTC